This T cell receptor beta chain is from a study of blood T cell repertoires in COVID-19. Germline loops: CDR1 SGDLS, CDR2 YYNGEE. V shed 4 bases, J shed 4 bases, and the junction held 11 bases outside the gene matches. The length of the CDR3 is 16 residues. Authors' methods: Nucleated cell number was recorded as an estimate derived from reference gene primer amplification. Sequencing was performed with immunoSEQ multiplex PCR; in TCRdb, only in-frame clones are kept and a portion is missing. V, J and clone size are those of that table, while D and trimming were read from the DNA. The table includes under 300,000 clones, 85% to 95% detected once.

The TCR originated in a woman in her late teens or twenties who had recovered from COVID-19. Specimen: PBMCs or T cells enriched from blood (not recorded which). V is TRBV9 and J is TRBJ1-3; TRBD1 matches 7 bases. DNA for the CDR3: TGTGCCAGCAGCTTCAAACCTGGGACAGACGGAAACACCATATATTTT. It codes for CASSFKPGTDGNTIYF.